The entry below describes one T cell receptor (beta chain). A junction boundary mismatches the germline segment, possibly from a read error. This CDR3 has 11 amino acids. Germline CDR1 and CDR2: MNHEY and SVGAGI. Using approximately 190 ng DNA, approximately 30,000 T cell genomes, the sorted-subset replicate PCRs were run. Data came from immunoSEQ multiplex PCR; TCRdb stores just in-frame clones and leaves some out. This table holds over 2 million clones, 85% to 95% found once. These data belong to a study of shared clonotypes between healthy human individuals. The rearrangement links TRBV6-5 to TRBJ1-1, with a tentative D call TRBD1 (5 bases). The specimen sequenced was naive CD4+ T cells sorted from blood. Subset meaning: CD45RA+ positively selected. The sequence came from a man between 18 and 35 years old in good health. The CDR3: CASSNGDGPVF. CDR3 nucleotides: TGTGCCAGCAGCAACGGGGACGGACCGGTCTTT.